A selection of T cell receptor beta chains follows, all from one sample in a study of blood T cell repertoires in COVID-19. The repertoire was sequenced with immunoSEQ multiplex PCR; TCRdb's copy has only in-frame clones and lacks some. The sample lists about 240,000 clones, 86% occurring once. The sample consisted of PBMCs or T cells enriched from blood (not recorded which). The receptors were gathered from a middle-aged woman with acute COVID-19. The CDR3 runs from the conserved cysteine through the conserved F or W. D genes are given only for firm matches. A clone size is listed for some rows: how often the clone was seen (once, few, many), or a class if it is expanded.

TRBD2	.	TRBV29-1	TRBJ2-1	TGCAGCGTTGCGATCCCCCTAGCGGGACAGTTCTTC	CSVAIPLAGQFF
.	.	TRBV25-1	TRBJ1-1	TGTGCCAGCAGTGAATATGGGGGGACTGAAGCTTTCTTT	CASSEYGGTEAFF
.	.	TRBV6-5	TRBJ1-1	TGTGCCACTGCGTCGTCGGGTTTCACTGAAGCTTTCTTT	CATASSGFTEAFF
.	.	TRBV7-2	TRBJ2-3	TGTGCCAGCAGCCCAACCGGGGCAGATACGCAGTATTTT	CASSPTGADTQYF
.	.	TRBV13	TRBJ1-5	TGTGCCAGCAGCTTTAAGATCGGGATTGGCAATCAGCCCCAGCATTTT	CASSFKIGIGNQPQHF
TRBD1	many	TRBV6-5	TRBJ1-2	TGTGCCAGCAGTTACACCGGGACAGGGTATGGCTACACCTTC	CASSYTGTGYGYTF
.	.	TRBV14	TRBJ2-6	TGTGCCAGCAGCCCGATGTGGTTAGCCGGGGCCAACGTCCTGACTTTC	CASSPMWLAGANVLTF
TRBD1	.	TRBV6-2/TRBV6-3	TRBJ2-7	TGTGCCAGCAGTAAGGGACAGGTCTCCTACGAGCAGTACTTC	CASSKGQVSYEQYF
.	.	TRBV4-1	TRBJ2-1	TGCGCCAGCAGCCATTCGCAGCGGATAGTCTACAATGAGCAGTTCTTC	CASSHSQRIVYNEQFF
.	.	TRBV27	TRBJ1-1	TGTGCCAGCAGTTTATATGGGAGTAACACTGAAGCTTTCTTT	CASSLYGSNTEAFF
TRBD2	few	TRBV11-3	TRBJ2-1	TGTGCCAGCAGTCGGGGGGGGTCCTACAATGAGCAGTTCTTC	CASSRGGSYNEQFF
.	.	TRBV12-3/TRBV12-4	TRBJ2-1	TGTGCCAGCAGTACCCAGTACAATGAGCAGTTCTTC	CASSTQYNEQFF
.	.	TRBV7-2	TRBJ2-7	TGTGCCAGCAGCTTAGTTGGCACTAGCTCCTACGAGCAGTACTTC	CASSLVGTSSYEQYF
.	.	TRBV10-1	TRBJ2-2	TGCGCCAGCAGTGGGAGAATCGGGGAGCTGTTTTTT	CASSGRIGELFF
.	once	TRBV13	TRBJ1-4	TGTGCCAGCAGCTCAAATACAGGGTTGGGAACTAATGAAAAACTGTTTTTT	CASSSNTGLGTNEKLFF
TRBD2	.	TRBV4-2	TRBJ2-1	TGTGCCAGCAGCCAAGATCTAGCGGGGTACAATGAGCAGTTCTTC	CASSQDLAGYNEQFF
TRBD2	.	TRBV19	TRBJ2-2	TGTGCCAGTAGTATATTGGCGGGAGGTGGTATCGGGGAGCTGTTTTTT	CASSILAGGGIGELFF
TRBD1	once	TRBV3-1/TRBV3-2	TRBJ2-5	TGTGCCAGCAGACCCAGGACAGGGGGCGCGGAGACCCAGTACTTC	CASRPRTGGAETQYF
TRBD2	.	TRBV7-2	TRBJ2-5	TGTGCCAGCAGCGGAACTAGCGGGAGAAGGGAGACCCAGTACTTC	CASSGTSGRRETQYF
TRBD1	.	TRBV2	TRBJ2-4	TGTGCCAGCAGTGACATAGGGACAGGCGGCGGGATATCCAAAAACATTCAGTACTTC	CASSDIGTGGGISKNIQYF
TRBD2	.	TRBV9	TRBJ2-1	TGTGCCAGCAGCGACCCCGGGACTAGTCTGTACAATGAGCAGTTCTTC	CASSDPGTSLYNEQFF
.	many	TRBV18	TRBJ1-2	TGTGCCAGCTCAGAAACCCGGAGCCACTATGGCTACACCTTC	CASSETRSHYGYTF
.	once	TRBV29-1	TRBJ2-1	TGCAGCGTTGAGTTAACGGATGAGCAGTTCTTC	CSVELTDEQFF
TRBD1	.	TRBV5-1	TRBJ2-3	TGCGCCAGCAGCGAGGGACAGGGGTCAGATACGCAGTATTTT	CASSEGQGSDTQYF
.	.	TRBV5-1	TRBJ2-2	TGCGCCAGCACCCGACTTCTAGCGTCGAACACCGGGGAGCTGTTTTTT	CASTRLLASNTGELFF
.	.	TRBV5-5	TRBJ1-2	TGTGCCAGCAGCTTGGAGATGTCTACCTACACCTTC	CASSLEMSTYTF
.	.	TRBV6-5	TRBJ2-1	TGTGCCAGCACGCCCCCCGGGCTAGCATACAATGAGCAGTTCTTC	CASTPPGLAYNEQFF
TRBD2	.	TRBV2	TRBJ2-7	TGTGCCAGCAGTCCCGGGAGGGCCGCAGACGAGCAGTACTTC	CASSPGRAADEQYF
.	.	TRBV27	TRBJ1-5	TGTGCCAGCAGTTTCAGGTCGTATAGCAATCAGCCCCAGCATTTT	CASSFRSYSNQPQHF
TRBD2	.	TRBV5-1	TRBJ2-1	TGCGCCAGCAGCCAGGCGGTAGCGGGAGGGACAGATGAGCAGTTCTTC	CASSQAVAGGTDEQFF
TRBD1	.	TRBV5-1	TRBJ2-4	TGCGCCAGCAGCTTCACAGGGGGCGATGGTCCCATTCAGTACTTC	CASSFTGGDGPIQYF
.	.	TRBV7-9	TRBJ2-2	TGTGCCAGCAGCACCCAGGGGAACCCCGGGGAGCTGTTTTTT	CASSTQGNPGELFF
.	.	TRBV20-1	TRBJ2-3	TGCAGTGGGGGCCGCCGAGATACGCAGTATTTT	CSGGRRDTQYF
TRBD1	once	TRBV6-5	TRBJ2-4	TGTGCCAGCAGGACAGGGGGCGCAGGCAAAAACATTCAGTACTTC	CASRTGGAGKNIQYF
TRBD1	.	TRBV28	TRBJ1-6	TGTGCCAGCAGACCAGGGGGTAATTCACCCCTCCACTTT	CASRPGGNSPLHF
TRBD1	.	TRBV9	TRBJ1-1	TGTGCCAGCAGCGTCTTCCCGGGACAGGGGAGGGGGAACACTGAAGCTTTCTTT	CASSVFPGQGRGNTEAFF
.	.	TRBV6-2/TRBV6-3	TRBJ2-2	TGTGCCAGCAGCTTCACTCGACTTGCCGGGGAGCTGTTTTTT	CASSFTRLAGELFF
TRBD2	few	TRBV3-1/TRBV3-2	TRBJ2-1	TGTGCCAGCAAAACAGCTAGCGGATCCTACAATGAGCAGTTCTTC	CASKTASGSYNEQFF
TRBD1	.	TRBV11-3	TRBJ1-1	TGTGCCAGCGCCCCTCTTCCAGGGGGCTGGGCTGAAGCTTTCTTT	CASAPLPGGWAEAFF
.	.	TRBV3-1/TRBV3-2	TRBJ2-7	TGTGCCAGCAGCCAAGGACTAGGTACCTACGAGCAGTACTTC	CASSQGLGTYEQYF
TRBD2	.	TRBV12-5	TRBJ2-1	TGTGCTAGTGGTTTGACCCAGACTAGCGGGGGATACAATGAGCAGTTCTTC	CASGLTQTSGGYNEQFF
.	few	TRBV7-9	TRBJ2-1	TGTGCCAGCAGCTCATCCAGCGATGAGCAGTTCTTC	CASSSSSDEQFF
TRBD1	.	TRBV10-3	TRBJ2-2	TGTGCCATCAGTGACCCCTTCGACAGGGACACCGGGGAGCTGTTTTTT	CAISDPFDRDTGELFF
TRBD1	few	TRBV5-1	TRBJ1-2	TGCGCCAGCAGCTCCGACAGGGGAAACTATGGCTACACCTTC	CASSSDRGNYGYTF
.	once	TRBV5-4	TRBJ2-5	TGTGCCAGCAGCTTTGACAGTCGAGTTCAAGAGACCCAGTACTTC	CASSFDSRVQETQYF
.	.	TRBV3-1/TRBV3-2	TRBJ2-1	TGTGCCAGCAGCCAAGGTAGCGGCTCTGAGCAGTTCTTC	CASSQGSGSEQFF
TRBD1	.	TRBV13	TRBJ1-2	TGTGCCAGCAGCAATACAGGGGACGGCTACACCTTC	CASSNTGDGYTF
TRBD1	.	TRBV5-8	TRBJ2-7	TGTGCCAGCAGCTACGAACAGGGGACCTACGAGCAGTACTTC	CASSYEQGTYEQYF
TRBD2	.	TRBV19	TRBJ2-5	TGTGCCAGTAGCACCCCCCCAAGACTAGCGGGAGATGTATTTGGTAGCGAGACCCAGTACTTC	CASSTPPRLAGDVFGSETQYF
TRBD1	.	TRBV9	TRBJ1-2	TGTGCCAGCAGCCTGGAGGGACAGGGGGCTTTGGGCTACACCTTC	CASSLEGQGALGYTF
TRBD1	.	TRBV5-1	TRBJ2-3	TGCGCCAGCAGCTTGCCACCGGGACAGGGGGCATCAGATACGCAGTATTTT	CASSLPPGQGASDTQYF
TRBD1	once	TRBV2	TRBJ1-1	TGTGCCAGCAGTGAGATTGCGGGACAGGGCGACGTGCAGTTCTTT	CASSEIAGQGDVQFF
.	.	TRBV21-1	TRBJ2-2	TGTGCCAGCCCCTTGGCCCCGAACACCGGGGAGCTGTTTTTT	CASPLAPNTGELFF
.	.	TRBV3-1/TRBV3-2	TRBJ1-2	TGTGCCAGCAGCTCATACAGGGCGAATAACTATGGCTACACCTTC	CASSSYRANNYGYTF
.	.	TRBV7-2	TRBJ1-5	TGTGCCAGCAGCTTAGTACCAGGGGAGGGTCAGCCCCAGCATTTT	CASSLVPGEGQPQHF